This entry concerns a single T cell receptor (beta chain). This clonotype was observed many times. Its antigen remains undetermined. There are no base qualities to consult, and no much larger clone falls within one base. This record belongs to a study of T cells in Graves' hyperthyroidism and ophthalmopathy (dated by TCRdb to the late 2010s). As for the study more broadly: Peripheral blood was sampled at the time of initial diagnosis, prior to any treatment. The paper reports TCR Vbeta CDR3 sequencing of some 140 peripheral blood samples: approximately 41 ophthalmopathy, fewer than 85 hyperthyroidism and 17 progressor patients. In over five Graves' hyperthyroidism patients, the study also compared T-cell repertoires from thyroid tissue with T-cell repertoires from blood. After sampling, hyperthyroidism patients received methimazole starting at 30 mg daily, and ophthalmopathy patients received high-dose intravenous methylprednisolone. An independent validation cohort of around 19 hyperthyroidism patients and about 15 patients who later progressed to ophthalmopathy tested prospective prediction of ophthalmopathy. For training and testing, the 95 to 100 patients in the discovery cohort were randomly divided in a 7:3 ratio. To identify distinguishing TCR V-J signatures, a discovery cohort of 100 or so patients was used, comprising 40 to 45 with Graves' ophthalmopathy and some 60 with stable Graves' hyperthyroidism. General study outcomes and caveats: Sample size was not statistically predetermined, and investigators were not blinded to group allocation. In validation, progression to ophthalmopathy was predicted by the model with roughly 69% sensitivity and just over 72% specificity, a median of 6.5 months before onset. In cross-validation, a model built on a 13 V-J signature told ophthalmopathy apart from stable hyperthyroidism with approximately 90% sensitivity and around 84% specificity, and in testing the same model reached 80%/75%. Most expanded thyroid clonotypes (frequency above 0.001) were also detected in blood, a finding suggesting that blood repertoires may reflect thyroid immune responses.

V and J are truncated by 0 bases and 3 bases respectively, leaving an intervening sequence of 15 bases. The germline V gene provides CDR1 SGHAT and CDR2 FQNNGV. CDR3 length: 17 amino acids, cysteine to phenylalanine. Of all the DNA, just the CDR3 is kept, 51 bases in frame from base 1. Ophthalmopathy patients had moderately to severely active disease, Clinical Activity Score of at least 3, NOSPECS grade of at least 4, and duration under 3 months. Any patient with an uncontrolled infection, another autoimmune disease, pregnancy or lactation was excluded. Diagnoses were established on the basis of clinical symptoms, serum thyroxine and TRAb, thyroid ultrasound, and orbital computed tomography. PBMCs were isolated from more than 8 ml of fresh peripheral blood by Ficoll-Paque density gradient centrifugation. Trizol reagent was used to extract total RNA, and RNA quality was then checked on an Agilent 2100 Bioanalyzer.

Amplification of TCR beta CDR3 regions was carried out from RNA transcripts. For the first round of RT-PCR on the TCR CDR3, the HTBI primer set was used together with the Qiagen OneStep RT-PCR kit. A second multiplex PCR round built the libraries, followed by size selection and purification. Libraries were sequenced paired-end with 100 bp reads on an Illumina HiSeq2000. The authors' analysis ran thus. SOAPnuke was used to process the raw data, with reads discarded if the reads contained adapters or uncalled bases, had a mean Phred below 15, or lacked an exact constant-primer or identifier match. COPE v1.2.5 was used to merge high-quality paired reads, and clonotypes were defined as unique nucleotide sequences. MiTCR v1.1 was used to align clonotypes to the IMGT TRBV, TRBD and TRBJ reference segments. Analysis was restricted to V-J combinations with a frequency above 0.0001, which covered roughly 99% of repertoires. A TCS score was defined as the ratio between F50 (clonal expansion) and ExV (chaos), using BLOSUM62-based TCRdist between CDR3 peptides within each V-J. Welch's t-statistics and random forest reduced roughly 530 V-J features to about 12, which were used in a naive Bayes classifier (R e1071). TCRdb redid the processing of the public reads, applying fastp at Q25 and MiXCR, and retained in-frame beta chains. Identical CDR3 protein sequences are pooled into one entry, listed with their most common genes and DNA. What appears here as the V and J calls and clone size reflects TCRdb's work, not the paper's. Counted in this sample were about 250,000 distinct CDR3 sequences; approximately 23% of them appeared once. Clones ranked in the top ten supply around 32% of the sample.

Sequenced input: blood. This sequence uses TRBV11-2 and TRBJ1-3; a tentative D match to TRBD1 spans 5 bases. The receptor was derived from a woman aged 40 to 55 with Graves' ophthalmopathy. The DNA is TGTGCCAGCAGCTTAGATGACCACAGGCCTGTTGGAAACACCATATATTTT. Translated, this is CASSLDDHRPVGNTIYF.